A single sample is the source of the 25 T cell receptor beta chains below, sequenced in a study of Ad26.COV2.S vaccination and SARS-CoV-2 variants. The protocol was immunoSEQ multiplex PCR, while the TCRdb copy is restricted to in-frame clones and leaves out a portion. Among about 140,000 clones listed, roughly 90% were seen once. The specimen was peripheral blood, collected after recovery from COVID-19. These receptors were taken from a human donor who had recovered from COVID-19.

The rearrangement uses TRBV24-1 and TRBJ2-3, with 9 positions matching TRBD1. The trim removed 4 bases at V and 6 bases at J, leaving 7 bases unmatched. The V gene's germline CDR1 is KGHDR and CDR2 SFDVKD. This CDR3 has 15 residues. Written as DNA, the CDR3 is TGTGCCACCAGTGACCCCGGGACAGGGAACGATACGCAGTATTTT. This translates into CATSDPGTGNDTQYF.

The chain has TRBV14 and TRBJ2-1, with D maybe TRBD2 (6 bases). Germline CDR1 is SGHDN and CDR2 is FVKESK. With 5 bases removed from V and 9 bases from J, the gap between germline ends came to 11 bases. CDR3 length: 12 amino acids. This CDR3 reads CASSKTRGEQFF. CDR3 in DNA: TGTGCCAGCAGCAAGACGCGGGGTGAGCAGTTCTTC.

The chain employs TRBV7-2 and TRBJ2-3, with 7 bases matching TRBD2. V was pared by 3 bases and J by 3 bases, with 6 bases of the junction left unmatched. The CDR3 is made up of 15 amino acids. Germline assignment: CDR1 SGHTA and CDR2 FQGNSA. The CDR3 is CASSFPQRGTDTQYF. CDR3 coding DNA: TGTGCCAGCAGCTTTCCCCAGCGGGGTACAGATACGCAGTATTTT.

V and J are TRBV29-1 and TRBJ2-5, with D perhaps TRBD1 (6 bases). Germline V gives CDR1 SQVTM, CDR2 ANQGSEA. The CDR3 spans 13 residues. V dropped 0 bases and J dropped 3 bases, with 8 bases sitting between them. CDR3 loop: CSVEEGAKETQYF. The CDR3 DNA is TGCAGCGTTGAAGAGGGGGCTAAAGAGACCCAGTACTTC. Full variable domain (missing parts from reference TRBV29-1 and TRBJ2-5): SAVISQKPSRDICQRGTSLTIQCQVDSQVTMMFWYRQQPGQSLTLIATANQGSEATYESGFVIDKFPISRPNLTFSTLTVSNMSPEDSSIYLCSVEEGAKETQYFGPGTRLLVL.

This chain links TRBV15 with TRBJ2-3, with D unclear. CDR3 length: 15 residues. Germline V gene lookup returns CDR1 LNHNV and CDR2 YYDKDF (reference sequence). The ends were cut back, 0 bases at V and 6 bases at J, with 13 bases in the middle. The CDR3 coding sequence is TGTGCCACCAGCAGAGATCGCCTCAGCATGGATACGCAGTATTTT. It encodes CATSRDRLSMDTQYF.

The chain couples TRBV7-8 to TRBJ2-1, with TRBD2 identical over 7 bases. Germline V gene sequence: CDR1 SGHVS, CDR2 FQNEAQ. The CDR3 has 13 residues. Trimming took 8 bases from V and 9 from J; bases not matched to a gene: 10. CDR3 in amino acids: CASAGSGAPEQFF. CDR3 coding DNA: TGTGCCAGCGCCGGGAGCGGGGCGCCTGAGCAGTTCTTC. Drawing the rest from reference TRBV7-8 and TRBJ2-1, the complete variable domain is GAGVSQSPRYKVAKRGQDVALRCDPISGHVSLFWYQQALGQGPEFLTYFQNEAQLDKSGLPSDRFFAERPEGSVSTLKIQRTQQEDSAVYLCASAGSGAPEQFFGPGTRLTVL.

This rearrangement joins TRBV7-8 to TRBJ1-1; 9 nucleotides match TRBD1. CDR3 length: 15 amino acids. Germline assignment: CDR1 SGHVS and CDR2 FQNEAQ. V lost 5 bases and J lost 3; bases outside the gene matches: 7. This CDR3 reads CASSEGTGRDTEAFF. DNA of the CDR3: TGTGCCAGCAGCGAGGGGACAGGGAGGGACACTGAAGCTTTCTTT.

CDR3 sequence (DNA): TGCGCCAGCAGCCAAGAGCAGGGGTTCAACGCCGGGGAGCTGTTTTTT. The encoded protein is CASSQEQGFNAGELFF. The chain joins TRBV4-3 to TRBJ2-2, with D maybe TRBD1 (6 bases). Germline V CDR1 and CDR2: LGHNA, YSLEER. The CDR3 is 16 amino acids. The V end lost 0 bases, the J end lost 6 bases, and 14 bases lay between the germline ends.

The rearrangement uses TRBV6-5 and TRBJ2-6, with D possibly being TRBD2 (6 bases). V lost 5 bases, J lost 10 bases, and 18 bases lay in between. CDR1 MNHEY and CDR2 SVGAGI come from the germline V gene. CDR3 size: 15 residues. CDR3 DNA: TGTGCCAGCAGTCTACAACAGGCGGGGTCTAACGTCCTGACTTTC. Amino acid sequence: CASSLQQAGSNVLTF.

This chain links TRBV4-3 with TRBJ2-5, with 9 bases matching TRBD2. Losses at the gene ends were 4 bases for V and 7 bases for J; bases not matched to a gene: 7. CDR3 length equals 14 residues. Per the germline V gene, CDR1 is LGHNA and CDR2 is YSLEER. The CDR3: CASSPTSGRGTQYF. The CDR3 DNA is TGCGCCAGCAGCCCGACTAGCGGCCGCGGGACCCAGTACTTC.

CDR3 sequence: CASSSRETGHQPQHF. CDR3 in DNA: TGTGCCAGCAGCTCAAGGGAGACAGGACATCAGCCCCAGCATTTT. The V and J genes are TRBV7-9 and TRBJ1-5, with a tentative D call TRBD1 (6 bases). This CDR3 has 15 residues. The germline CDR1 and CDR2 sequences are SEHNR and FQNEAQ (reference sequence). V dropped 4 bases and J dropped 5 bases, with 15 bases sitting between them.

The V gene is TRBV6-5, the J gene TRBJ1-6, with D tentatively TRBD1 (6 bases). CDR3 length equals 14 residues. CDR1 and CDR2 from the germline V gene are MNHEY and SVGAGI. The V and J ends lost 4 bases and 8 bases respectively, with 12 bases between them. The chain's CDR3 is CASSFGQSYSPLHF. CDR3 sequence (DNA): TGTGCCAGCAGTTTTGGACAGTCCTATTCACCCCTCCACTTT.

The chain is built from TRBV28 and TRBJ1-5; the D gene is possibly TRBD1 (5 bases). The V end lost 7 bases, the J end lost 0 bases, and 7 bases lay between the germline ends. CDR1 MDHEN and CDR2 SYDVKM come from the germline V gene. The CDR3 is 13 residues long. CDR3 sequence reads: CASTDSSNQPQHF. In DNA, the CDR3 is TGTGCCAGCACAGACAGTAGCAATCAGCCCCAGCATTTT.

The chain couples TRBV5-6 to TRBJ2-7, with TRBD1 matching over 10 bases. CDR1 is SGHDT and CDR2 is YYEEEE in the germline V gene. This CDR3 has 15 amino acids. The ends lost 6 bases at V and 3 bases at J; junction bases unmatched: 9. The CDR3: CASKRGTGVGYEQYF. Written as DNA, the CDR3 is TGTGCCAGCAAAAGAGGGACAGGGGTAGGCTACGAGCAGTACTTC.

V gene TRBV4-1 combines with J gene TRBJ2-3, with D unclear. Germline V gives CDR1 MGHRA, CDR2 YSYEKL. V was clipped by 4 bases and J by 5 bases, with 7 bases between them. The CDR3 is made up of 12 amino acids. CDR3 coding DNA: TGCGCCAGCAGCCCCGAGCTAGATACGCAGTATTTT. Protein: CASSPELDTQYF.

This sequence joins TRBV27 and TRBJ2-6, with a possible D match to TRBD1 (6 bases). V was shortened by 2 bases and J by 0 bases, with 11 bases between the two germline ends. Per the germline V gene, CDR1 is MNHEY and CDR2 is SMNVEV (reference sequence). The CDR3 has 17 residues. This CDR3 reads CASSLKGVGSGANVLTF. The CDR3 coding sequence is TGTGCCAGCAGTTTAAAGGGGGTAGGCTCTGGGGCCAACGTCCTGACTTTC.

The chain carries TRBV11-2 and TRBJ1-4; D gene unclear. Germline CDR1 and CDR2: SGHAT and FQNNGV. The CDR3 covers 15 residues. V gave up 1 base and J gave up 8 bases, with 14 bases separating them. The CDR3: CASSLGPDISEKLFF. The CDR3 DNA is TGTGCCAGCAGCTTAGGCCCAGACATAAGCGAAAAACTGTTTTTT.

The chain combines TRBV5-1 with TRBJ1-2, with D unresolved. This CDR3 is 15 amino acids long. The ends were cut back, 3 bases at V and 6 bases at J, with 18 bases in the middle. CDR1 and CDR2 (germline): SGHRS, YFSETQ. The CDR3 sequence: CASSWTGPPEDGYTF. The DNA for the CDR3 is TGCGCCAGCAGCTGGACCGGGCCCCCCGAGGATGGCTACACCTTC.

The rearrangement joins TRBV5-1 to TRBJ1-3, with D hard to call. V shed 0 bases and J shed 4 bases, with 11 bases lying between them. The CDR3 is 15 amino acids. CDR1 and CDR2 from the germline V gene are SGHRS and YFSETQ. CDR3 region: CASSLAPPWGNTIYF. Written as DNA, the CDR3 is TGCGCCAGCAGCTTGGCCCCCCCTTGGGGAAACACCATATATTTT.

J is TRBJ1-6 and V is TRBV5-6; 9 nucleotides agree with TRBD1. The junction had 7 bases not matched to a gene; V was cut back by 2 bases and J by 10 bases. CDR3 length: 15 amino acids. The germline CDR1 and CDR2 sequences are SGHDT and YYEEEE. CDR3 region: CASSFGDREGSPLHF. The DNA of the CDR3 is TGTGCCAGCAGCTTTGGGGACAGGGAGGGCTCACCCCTCCACTTT.

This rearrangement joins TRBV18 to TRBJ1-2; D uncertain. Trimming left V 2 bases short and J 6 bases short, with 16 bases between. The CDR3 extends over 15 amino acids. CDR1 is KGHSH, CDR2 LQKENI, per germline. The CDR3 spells CASSPDRWGSHGYTF. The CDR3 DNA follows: TGTGCCAGCTCACCAGACCGATGGGGTTCACATGGCTACACCTTC.

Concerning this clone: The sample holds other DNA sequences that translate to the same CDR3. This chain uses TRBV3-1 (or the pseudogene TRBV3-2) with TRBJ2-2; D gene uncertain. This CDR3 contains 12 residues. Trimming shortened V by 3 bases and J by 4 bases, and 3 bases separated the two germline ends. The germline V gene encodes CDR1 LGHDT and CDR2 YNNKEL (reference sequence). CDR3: CASSQGTGELFF. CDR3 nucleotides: TGTGCCAGCAGCCAGGGCACCGGGGAGCTGTTTTTT.

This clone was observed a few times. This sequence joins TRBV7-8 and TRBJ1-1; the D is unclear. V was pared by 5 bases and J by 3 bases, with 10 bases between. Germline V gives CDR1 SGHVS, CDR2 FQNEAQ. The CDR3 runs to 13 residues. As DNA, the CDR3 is TGTGCCAGCAGCCCCCGGGAGTACACTGAAGCTTTCTTT. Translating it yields CASSPREYTEAFF.

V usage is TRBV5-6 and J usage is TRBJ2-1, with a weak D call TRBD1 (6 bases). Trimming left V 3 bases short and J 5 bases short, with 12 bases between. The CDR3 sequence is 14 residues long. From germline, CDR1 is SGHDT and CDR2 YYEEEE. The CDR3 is CASSYRDIHNEQFF. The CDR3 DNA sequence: TGTGCCAGCAGCTACAGGGACATCCACAATGAGCAGTTCTTC.

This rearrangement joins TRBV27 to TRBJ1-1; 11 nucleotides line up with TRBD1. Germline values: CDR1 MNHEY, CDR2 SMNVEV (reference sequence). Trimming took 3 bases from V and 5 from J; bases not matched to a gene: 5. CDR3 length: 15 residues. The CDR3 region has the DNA TGTGCCAGCAGTTTGGGACAGGGGGTCGGGACTGAAGCTTTCTTT. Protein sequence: CASSLGQGVGTEAFF.